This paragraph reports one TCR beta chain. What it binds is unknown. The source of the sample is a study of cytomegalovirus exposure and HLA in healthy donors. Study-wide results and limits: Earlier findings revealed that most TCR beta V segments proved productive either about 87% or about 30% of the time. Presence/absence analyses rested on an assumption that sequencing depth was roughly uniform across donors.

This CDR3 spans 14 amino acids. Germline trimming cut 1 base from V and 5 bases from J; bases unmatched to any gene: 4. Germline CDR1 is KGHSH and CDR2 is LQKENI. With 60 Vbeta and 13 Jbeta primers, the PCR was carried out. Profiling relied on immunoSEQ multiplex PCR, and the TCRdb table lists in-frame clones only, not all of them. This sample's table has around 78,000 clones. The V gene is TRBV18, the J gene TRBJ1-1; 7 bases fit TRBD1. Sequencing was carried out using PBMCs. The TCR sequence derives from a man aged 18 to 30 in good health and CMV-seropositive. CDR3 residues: CASSPLDRDTEAFF. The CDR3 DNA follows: TGTGCCAGCTCACCACTCGACAGGGATACTGAAGCTTTCTTT.